This T cell receptor (beta chain) was recorded in a study of T cell responses to AZD1222 COVID-19 vaccine. CDR3 length: 14 amino acids. Germline V CDR1 and CDR2: MDHEN, SYDVKM. V lost 6 bases to trimming and J lost 5 bases; unmatched junction nucleotides: 7. Study results and caveats: Close to half of all spike-specific TCRs reportedly target regions of the variants that are unmutated. The number of AZD1222 recipients seropositive at baseline was only five to seven. Along spike, vaccine-associated CD4 TCRs were found throughout, with dominance at 160-218 and 743-854. Repertoires were obtained solely post-peak T cell response.

Notes on this clone: The antigen is not known.

TCRdb keeps only in-frame clones here, not all; method: immunoSEQ multiplex PCR. This sample has fewer than 85,000 clones, with approximately 90% found just once. This TCR was recovered from an adult who received the MenACWY meningococcal vaccine as a control. This chain links TRBV28 with TRBJ1-2, with TRBD1 identical over 9 bases. The specimen was peripheral blood, collected 28 days after the second dose of the MenACWY control vaccine. CDR3 DNA sequence: TGTGCCAGCAGCTCCGGACAGGGGAGTTATGGCTACACCTTC. Encoded protein: CASSSGQGSYGYTF.